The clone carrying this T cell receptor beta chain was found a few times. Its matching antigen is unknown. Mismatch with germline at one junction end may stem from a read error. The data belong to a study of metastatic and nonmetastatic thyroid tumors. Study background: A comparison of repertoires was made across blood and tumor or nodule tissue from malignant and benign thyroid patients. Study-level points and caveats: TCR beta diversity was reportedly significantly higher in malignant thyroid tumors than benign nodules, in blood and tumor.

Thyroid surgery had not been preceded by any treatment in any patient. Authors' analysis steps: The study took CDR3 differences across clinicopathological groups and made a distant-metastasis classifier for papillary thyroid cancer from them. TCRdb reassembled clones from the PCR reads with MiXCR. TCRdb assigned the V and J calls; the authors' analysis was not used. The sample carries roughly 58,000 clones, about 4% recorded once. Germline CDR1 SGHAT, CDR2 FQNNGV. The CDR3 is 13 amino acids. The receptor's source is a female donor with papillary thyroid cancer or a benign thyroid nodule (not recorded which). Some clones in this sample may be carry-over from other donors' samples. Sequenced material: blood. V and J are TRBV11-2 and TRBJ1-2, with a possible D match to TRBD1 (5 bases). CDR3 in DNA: TGTGCCAGCAGCTTTGAGACAGTCTATGTCTACACCTTC. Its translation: CASSFETVYVYTF.